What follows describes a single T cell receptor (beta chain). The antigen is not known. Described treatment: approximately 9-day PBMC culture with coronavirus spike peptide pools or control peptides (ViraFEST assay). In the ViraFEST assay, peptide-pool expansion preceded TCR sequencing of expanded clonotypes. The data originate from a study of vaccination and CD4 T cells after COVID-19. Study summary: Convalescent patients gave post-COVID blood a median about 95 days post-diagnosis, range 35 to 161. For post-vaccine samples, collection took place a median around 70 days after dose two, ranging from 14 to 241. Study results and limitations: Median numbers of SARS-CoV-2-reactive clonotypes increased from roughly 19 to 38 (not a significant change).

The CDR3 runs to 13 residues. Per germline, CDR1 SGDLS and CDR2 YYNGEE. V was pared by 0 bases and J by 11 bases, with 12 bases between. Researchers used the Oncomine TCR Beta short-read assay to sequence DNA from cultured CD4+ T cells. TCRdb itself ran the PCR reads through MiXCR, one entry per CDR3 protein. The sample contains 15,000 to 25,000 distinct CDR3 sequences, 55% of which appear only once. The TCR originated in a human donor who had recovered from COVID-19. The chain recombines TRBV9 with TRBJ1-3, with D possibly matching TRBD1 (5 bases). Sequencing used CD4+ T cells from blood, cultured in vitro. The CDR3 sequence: CASSVGQGGAIYF. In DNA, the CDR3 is TGTGCCAGCAGCGTAGGGCAGGGAGGCGCCATATATTTT.